The following is a T cell receptor (beta chain) sequence with its context. The data were obtained in a study of technical replicates of blood from several donors. Some clones are missing from TCRdb's copy, which holds only in-frame ones; the method was immunoSEQ multiplex PCR. Among roughly 97,000 clones listed, 95% to 97% were seen once. The clonotype was recovered from a human donor in good health. Sequenced sample: T cells isolated from PBMCs.

This CDR3 reads CASSQEIGGQETQYF. The CDR3 DNA is TGCGCCAGCAGCCAAGAAATCGGGGGCCAAGAGACCCAGTACTTC. J is TRBJ2-5 and V is TRBV4-3; maybe TRBD2 (6 bases). V was pared by 0 bases and J by 1 base, with 9 bases between. CDR1 is LGHNA, CDR2 YSLEER, per germline. The CDR3 consists of 15 residues.